Listed below are T cell receptor beta chains from one sample, sequenced in a study of PD-1 blockade in classical Hodgkin lymphoma. The method was immunoSEQ multiplex PCR; TCRdb's version includes in-frame clones alone and lacks a portion of them. The sample lists about 41,000 clones, approximately 70% seen once, with roughly 2.6% in the top ten. Here the sequenced sample was peripheral blood mononuclear cells (PBMCs), taken before the fourth cycle of nivolumab. These TCRs come from a human donor with classical Hodgkin lymphoma. CDR3s include the opening cysteine and the closing phenylalanine or tryptophan. The D gene is left open where the match is weak. The size of a clone is reported for some rows only, either as once, few or many, or as a class for expanded clones.

V,J,size,D,CDR3,DNA
TRBV30,TRBJ1-6,-,-,CAWSVRPETSSYNSPLHF,TGTGCCTGGAGTGTACGTCCAGAAACGAGCTCCTATAATTCACCCCTCCACTTT
TRBV7-6,TRBJ2-5,-,-,CASSLGRSGRETQYF,TGTGCCAGCAGCCTCGGACGTTCTGGGAGAGAGACCCAGTACTTC
TRBV4-3,TRBJ1-3,-,TRBD1,CASSQAWEGARRNTIYF,TGCGCCAGCAGCCAAGCCTGGGAGGGGGCGCGGAGAAACACCATATATTTT
TRBV28,TRBJ1-5,few,-,CASSLAPQMGQPQHF,TGTGCCAGCAGTTTAGCCCCCCAAATGGGTCAGCCCCAGCATTTT
TRBV27,TRBJ2-2,-,TRBD2,CASSFGLAGNTGELFF,TGTGCCAGCAGTTTCGGACTAGCGGGGAACACCGGGGAGCTGTTTTTT
TRBV4-1,TRBJ1-5,once,-,CASSQDGGFGNQPQHF,TGCGCCAGCAGCCAAGACGGTGGGTTTGGCAATCAGCCCCAGCATTTT
TRBV5-1,TRBJ2-5,-,TRBD2,CASSLAKRGGSYQETQYF,TGCGCCAGCAGCTTGGCCAAGCGGGGGGGCTCTTACCAAGAGACCCAGTACTTC
TRBV28,TRBJ1-1,-,TRBD1,CASSLEADRGTDTEAFF,TGTGCCAGCAGTTTAGAGGCTGACAGGGGAACGGACACTGAAGCTTTCTTT
TRBV19,TRBJ1-5,-,-,CASSIFSGPRDQPQHF,TGTGCCAGTAGTATCTTCTCAGGCCCCCGGGATCAGCCCCAGCATTTT
TRBV30,TRBJ2-2,-,-,CAWSPGNTGELFF,TGTGCCTGGAGTCCAGGGAACACCGGGGAGCTGTTTTTT
TRBV5-6,TRBJ2-6,-,-,CASSFGSGANVLTF,TGTGCCAGCAGCTTCGGCTCTGGGGCCAACGTCCTGACTTTC
TRBV19,TRBJ2-1,-,TRBD2,CASSPLAGNYNEQFF,TGTGCCAGTAGCCCACTAGCGGGGAATTACAATGAGCAGTTCTTC
TRBV18,TRBJ1-6,-,TRBD1,CASSRPGQDNSPLHF,TGTGCCAGCTCACGACCGGGACAGGACAATTCACCCCTCCACTTT
TRBV7-2,TRBJ1-4,few,-,CASSLLGNFEKLFF,TGTGCCAGCAGCTTACTAGGGAATTTTGAAAAACTGTTTTTT
TRBV7-9,TRBJ1-4,-,-,CASSLAGGDEKLFF,TGTGCCAGCAGCTTAGCAGGGGGAGATGAAAAACTGTTTTTT
TRBV7-6,TRBJ2-1,few,TRBD2,CASSPGLAGGSYNEQFF,TGTGCCAGCAGCCCAGGACTAGCGGGGGGCTCCTACAATGAGCAGTTCTTC
TRBV2,TRBJ1-2,-,-,CASSVAGEDGYTF,TGTGCCAGCAGTGTTGCAGGGGAGGATGGCTACACCTTC
TRBV5-8,TRBJ1-6,few,TRBD1,CASSNTGTGAMDSPLHF,TGTGCCAGCAGCAACACCGGGACAGGGGCGATGGATTCACCCCTCCACTTT
TRBV5-1,TRBJ2-2,-,-,CASSLGQFTGELFF,TGCGCCAGCAGCTTGGGGCAGTTCACCGGGGAGCTGTTTTTT
TRBV7-2,TRBJ2-1,-,-,CASSLPYNEQFF,TGTGCCAGCAGCTTACCCTACAATGAGCAGTTCTTC
TRBV11-3,TRBJ1-1,-,TRBD1,CASSGDSYTEAFF,TGTGCCAGCAGCGGGGACAGTTACACTGAAGCTTTCTTT
TRBV30,TRBJ1-1,-,-,CAWSDTDTEAFF,TGTGCCTGGAGCGATACAGACACTGAAGCTTTCTTT
TRBV9,TRBJ1-3,-,-,CASSVEESSGNTIYF,TGTGCCAGCAGCGTAGAGGAGTCCTCTGGAAACACCATATATTTT
TRBV6-5,TRBJ1-1,-,-,CASSMGHRNTEAFF,TGTGCCAGCAGTATGGGACACCGGAACACTGAAGCTTTCTTT
TRBV6-6,TRBJ1-1,-,-,CASSYTPANTEAFF,TGTGCCAGCAGTTACACACCAGCGAACACTGAAGCTTTCTTT
TRBV7-9,TRBJ2-1,-,-,CASSLQGGYNEQFF,TGTGCCAGCAGCTTACAGGGGGGTTACAATGAGCAGTTCTTC
TRBV6-5,TRBJ2-3,once,TRBD2,CASSYPTSGGPFTQYF,TGTGCCAGCAGTTACCCGACTAGCGGGGGGCCTTTTACGCAGTATTTT
TRBV27,TRBJ2-7,-,-,CASSPPDRHSYEQYF,TGTGCCAGCAGTCCCCCGGACAGACACTCCTACGAGCAGTACTTC
TRBV28,TRBJ1-2,once,-,CASRPQLGALDGYTF,TGTGCCAGCAGGCCCCAGTTGGGGGCATTGGATGGCTACACCTTC
TRBV30,TRBJ2-7,-,-,CAWSVGGEQYF,TGTGCCTGGAGTGTGGGTGGCGAGCAGTACTTC
TRBV6-6,TRBJ1-2,-,-,CASSIQEDYGYTF,TGTGCCAGCAGTATACAGGAGGACTATGGCTACACCTTC
TRBV27,TRBJ2-1,-,-,CASSLDPYNEQFF,TGTGCCAGCAGTTTAGATCCCTACAATGAGCAGTTCTTC
TRBV4-2,TRBJ2-1,-,TRBD2,CASSHQRGAEYNEQFF,TGTGCCAGCAGCCACCAGCGGGGGGCCGAATACAATGAGCAGTTCTTC
TRBV11-2,TRBJ1-2,-,-,CASSLGGRQLPNYGYTF,TGTGCCAGCAGCCTAGGGGGGCGGCAGTTACCTAACTATGGCTACACCTTC
TRBV6-5,TRBJ1-1,-,-,CASKRGVNTEAFF,TGTGCCAGCAAAAGGGGTGTCAACACTGAAGCTTTCTTT
TRBV11-2,TRBJ1-2,-,-,CASSLGGMGGYTF,TGTGCCAGCAGCTTAGGTGGTATGGGTGGCTACACCTTC
TRBV6-6,TRBJ1-2,-,-,CAIGGRFYGYTF,TGTGCCATCGGGGGACGTTTCTATGGCTACACCTTC
TRBV2,TRBJ1-1,-,-,CASSENPQGRTEAFF,TGTGCCAGCAGTGAAAATCCCCAGGGGCGGACTGAAGCTTTCTTT
TRBV19,TRBJ2-5,-,-,CASTGRAEETQYF,TGTGCCAGTACGGGTCGGGCCGAAGAGACCCAGTACTTC
TRBV19,TRBJ1-1,few,TRBD1,CASSIDRGEAFF,TGTGCCAGTAGTATTGACAGGGGGGAGGCTTTCTTT
TRBV27,TRBJ2-1,-,-,CASTGGGAYNEQFF,TGTGCCAGCACCGGCGGAGGGGCGTACAATGAGCAGTTCTTC
TRBV5-6,TRBJ2-1,-,-,CASSFADEQFF,TGTGCCAGCAGCTTTGCGGATGAGCAGTTCTTC
TRBV19,TRBJ2-1,-,-,CASTLGGNEQFF,TGTGCCAGTACGTTGGGCGGCAATGAGCAGTTCTTC
TRBV6-1,TRBJ1-6,few,-,CASSELGGLVDSPLHF,TGTGCCAGCAGTGAACTGGGGGGGTTAGTGGATTCACCCCTCCACTTT
TRBV9,TRBJ2-7,once,-,CASSVEGREDEQYF,TGTGCCAGCAGCGTAGAAGGCAGGGAGGACGAGCAGTACTTC
TRBV19,TRBJ1-6,-,-,CASSIGPENSPLHF,TGTGCCAGTAGTATAGGCCCGGAAAATTCACCCCTCCACTTT
TRBV6-1,TRBJ2-1,-,-,CASSARQPEQFF,TGTGCCAGCAGTGCCCGACAGCCTGAGCAGTTCTTC
TRBV7-9,TRBJ2-1,-,-,CASSLAGPYNEQFF,TGTGCCAGCAGCTTAGCGGGGCCCTACAATGAGCAGTTCTTC
TRBV11-2,TRBJ2-7,few,TRBD1,CASSLGTGGAYEQYF,TGTGCCAGCAGCTTAGGGACAGGGGGTGCCTACGAGCAGTACTTC
TRBV7-2,TRBJ2-7,-,TRBD1,CASSLFGTESYEQYF,TGTGCCAGCAGCTTATTCGGGACAGAATCCTACGAGCAGTACTTC
TRBV2,TRBJ1-1,medium-sized,-,CASPERENTEAFF,TGTGCCAGCCCTGAGAGGGAGAACACTGAAGCTTTCTTT
TRBV5-4,TRBJ2-5,few,-,CASSWSENRTQYF,TGTGCCAGCAGCTGGAGCGAGAACCGGACCCAGTACTTC